This record looks at one T cell receptor beta chain sequence and its context. Enrolled during active infection, Seattle patients were then followed longitudinally. The CDR3 is made up of 18 amino acids. Germline values: CDR1 ENHRY, CDR2 SYGVKD. The V gene end was trimmed by 4 bases and the J gene end by 0 bases; junction bases not matched to a gene: 12. Authors' methods: It was from reference gene primer amplification that nucleated cell counts were estimated. The table came from immunoSEQ multiplex PCR; TCRdb's copy has only in-frame clones and leaves some out. V, J and clone size are those of that table, while D and trimming were read from the DNA. Among about 330,000 clones listed, about nine tenths were seen once. The data were obtained in a study of blood T cell repertoires in COVID-19. Study context: From the United States, Italy and Spain came samples of acute and convalescent COVID-19. Sample material is recorded as cDNA or gDNA derived from T cells, B-cell-depleted T cells, or PBMCs.

The sample consisted of peripheral blood. This chain uses TRBV10-3 with TRBJ2-1; TRBD1 aligns across 7 bases. The clonotype was recovered from a man in his thirties or forties with COVID-19, enrolled during active disease. CDR3 coding DNA: TGTGCCATCAGTGGGAACCGGGACAGCAAGAGCTCCTACAATGAGCAGTTCTTC. Translated, it gives CAISGNRDSKSSYNEQFF.